Following are 18 T cell receptor beta chains from one sample sequenced in a study of cytomegalovirus exposure and HLA in healthy donors. The PCR contained 60 Vbeta and 13 Jbeta primers. Only in-frame clones appear in the TCRdb table, and some are missing; sequencing was by immunoSEQ multiplex PCR. The repertoire consists of about 220,000 clones, with roughly 84% occurring once and the leading ten covering under 0.85%. The sample consisted of PBMCs. The source is a boy aged 2 to 10 in good health and CMV-seronegative.

The J gene is TRBJ2-7, the V gene TRBV19; 9 bases map to TRBD1. J lost 3 bases, V lost 6 bases, and 6 bases had no gene match. The germline V gene encodes CDR1 LNHDA and CDR2 SQIVND (reference sequence). This CDR3 is built from 14 residues. The CDR3 coding sequence is TGTGCCAGTAGCCAGGACAGGGGTATCTACGAGCAGTACTTC. As protein: CASSQDRGIYEQYF.

The chain has TRBV6-6 and TRBJ1-2, with 7 bases aligning to TRBD1. This CDR3 contains 13 residues. With V trimmed by 8 bases and J by 3 bases, 6 bases remained unmatched. Germline CDR1 is MNHNY and CDR2 is SVGAGI (reference sequence). CDR3 DNA: TGTGCCAGCGGGGTAGGGGGCTACTATGGCTACACCTTC. As protein: CASGVGGYYGYTF.

The rearrangement links TRBV10-3 to TRBJ1-3; D might be TRBD1 (6 bases). Trimming took off 2 bases at V and 0 bases at J, with 17 bases between the two ends. The CDR3 contains 18 residues. CDR1 and CDR2 from the germline V gene are ENHRY and SYGVKD. DNA of the CDR3: TGTGCCATCAGTGAGGGGGGTGGGGGCCATCACTCTGGAAACACCATATATTTT. It translates to CAISEGGGGHHSGNTIYF.

The chain links TRBV14 to TRBJ2-2; TRBD2 is a possible D gene (6 bases). The CDR3 covers 15 residues. Between the trimmed V and J ends, which lost 4 bases and 3 bases, there was a span of 12 bases. Germline CDR1 reads SGHDN; CDR2 reads FVKESK. The CDR3, as DNA: TGTGCCAGCAGCCTGCGGGACGGTGACACCGGGGAGCTGTTTTTT. Amino acid sequence: CASSLRDGDTGELFF.

This chain uses TRBV15 with TRBJ2-2; possible D gene TRBD2, 5 bases. The CDR3 has 13 residues. V was clipped by 5 bases and J by 7 bases, with 11 bases between them. Germline V lookup: CDR1 LNHNV, CDR2 YYDKDF (reference sequence). CDR3 protein: CATSGGLSGELFF. For the CDR3, the DNA is TGTGCCACCAGCGGCGGACTGAGCGGGGAGCTGTTTTTT.

The V and J genes are TRBV5-4 and TRBJ2-4, with TRBD1 matching 7 bases. The V gene end was trimmed by 0 bases and the J gene end by 0 bases; junction bases not matched to a gene: 3. The CDR3 consists of 16 residues. Germline-derived CDR1 and CDR2 are SGHNT and YYREEE (reference sequence). As DNA, the CDR3 is TGTGCCAGCAGCTTGGACAGACAGGGAGCCAAAAACATTCAGTACTTC. This encodes CASSLDRQGAKNIQYF.

The J gene is TRBJ1-1, the V gene TRBV25-1, with TRBD1 as a possible D gene (5 bases). This CDR3 spans 15 amino acids. Looked up from germline, CDR1 is MGHDK and CDR2 is SYGVNS. Deletions cut 3 bases from V and 6 bases from J, with 17 bases between. Here the CDR3 reads CASSDNRGDWSEAFF. The CDR3 nucleotides read TGTGCCAGCAGTGACAACCGGGGGGACTGGTCTGAAGCTTTCTTT.

V usage is TRBV5-1 and J usage is TRBJ2-3; 8 bases match TRBD1. This CDR3 has 15 amino acids. V lost 1 base and J lost 1; bases outside the gene matches: 2. Germline CDR1 is SGHRS and CDR2 is YFSETQ. The CDR3 region is CASSLNRGGTDTQYF. In DNA, the CDR3 is TGCGCCAGCAGCTTGAACAGGGGGGGCACAGATACGCAGTATTTT.

CDR3 protein: CAWSVGQARTGELFF. As DNA, the CDR3 is TGTGCCTGGAGTGTAGGACAGGCAAGAACCGGGGAGCTGTTTTTT. The chain has TRBV30 and TRBJ2-2; 7 bases agree with TRBD1. CDR1 GTSNPN and CDR2 SVGIG come from the germline V gene (reference sequence). This CDR3 spans 15 amino acids. V lost 0 bases and J lost 5; bases outside the gene matches: 6.

The chain carries TRBV18 and TRBJ2-1; D is uncertain. The ends were cut back, 3 bases at V and 0 bases at J, with 12 bases in the middle. The CDR3 is made up of 16 amino acids. Germline V gene lookup returns CDR1 KGHSH and CDR2 LQKENI. The CDR3 bases are TGTGCCAGCTCACCCCTCGACACCAACTCCTACAATGAGCAGTTCTTC. Protein sequence: CASSPLDTNSYNEQFF.

The chain is built from TRBV6-6 and TRBJ1-6; 9 bases line up with TRBD1. This CDR3 is 13 amino acids long. Germline V gene data show CDR1 as MNHNY and CDR2 as SVGAGI (reference sequence). Trimming at V came to 11 bases and at J to 8 bases, leaving 7 bases not matched to a gene. This chain's CDR3 is CAGKDRGDSPLHF. DNA for the CDR3: TGTGCCGGGAAGGACAGGGGCGATTCACCCCTCCACTTT.

The genes are TRBV7-9 and TRBJ2-1, with 8 bases fitting TRBD2. V was pared by 1 base and J by 3 bases, with 11 bases of the junction left unmatched. Per the germline V gene, CDR1 is SEHNR and CDR2 is FQNEAQ (reference sequence). CDR3 length equals 18 residues. CDR3 nucleotides: TGTGCCAGCAGCTTAGATGTCGGGGGACTAGTCAACTACAATGAGCAGTTCTTC. It encodes CASSLDVGGLVNYNEQFF. The whole variable domain, filled in from reference TRBV7-9 and TRBJ2-1, reads DTGVSQNPRHKITKRGQNVTFRCDPISEHNRLYWYRQTLGQGPEFLTYFQNEAQLEKSRLLSDRFSAERPKGSFSTLEIQRTEQGDSAMYLCASSLDVGGLVNYNEQFFGPGTRLTVL.

CDR3 amino acids: CSVEGVTSGRARNGQYF. The CDR3 DNA follows: TGCAGCGTTGAAGGGGTTACAAGCGGGAGGGCCCGGAATGGGCAGTATTTT. The V and J genes are TRBV29-1 and TRBJ2-3; TRBD2 agrees at 10 bases. Germline CDR1 reads SQVTM; CDR2 reads ANQGSEA. Unmatched junction bases numbered 18, after V lost 1 base and J lost 11 bases. CDR3 length: 17 residues.

This chain joins TRBV7-2 and TRBJ2-7, with TRBD1 identical over 7 bases. This CDR3 has 14 amino acids. Germline assignment: CDR1 SGHTA and CDR2 FQGNSA. V lost 5 bases, J lost 4 bases, and 8 bases stayed unmatched. CDR3 bases: TGTGCCAGCAGCCAGCGACAGGGACCTTACGAGCAGTACTTC. Its translation: CASSQRQGPYEQYF.

This chain joins TRBV28 and TRBJ2-6, with D unclear. The germline CDR1 and CDR2 sequences are MDHEN and SYDVKM. The CDR3 runs 13 residues. Trimming left V 7 bases short and J 3 bases short, with 7 bases between. Here the CDR3 reads CASTPVGANVLTF. The CDR3 nucleotides read TGTGCCAGCACTCCGGTTGGGGCCAACGTCCTGACTTTC.

The chain uses TRBV7-9 and TRBJ2-1; D is possibly TRBD2 (5 bases). The CDR3 covers 19 residues. Trimming left V 1 base short and J 0 bases short, with 19 bases between. In germline, CDR1 is SEHNR, CDR2 FQNEAQ (reference sequence). The CDR3 region has the DNA TGTGCCAGCAGCTTAGTAGAGGGTAGCGCCCTTGGCTCCTACAATGAGCAGTTCTTC. It codes for CASSLVEGSALGSYNEQFF.

This chain joins TRBV6-5 and TRBJ1-5; 10 nucleotides line up with TRBD1. The CDR3 has 15 residues. Germline V lookup: CDR1 MNHEY, CDR2 SVGAGI. The junction had 8 bases not matched to a gene; V was cut back by 8 bases and J by 4 bases. CDR3 nucleotides: TGTGCCAGCGCTTTAGGACAGGGGGGAAATCAGCCCCAGCATTTT. It specifies CASALGQGGNQPQHF.

This clone is a singleton in its sample. The chain is built from TRBV30 and TRBJ1-1; D uncertain. This CDR3 spans 15 amino acids. Trimming removed 2 bases from V and 0 bases from J, with 13 bases in between. Germline CDR1 reads GTSNPN; CDR2 reads SVGIG (reference sequence). The CDR3 reads CAWSRGAIMNTEAFF. As DNA, the CDR3 is TGTGCCTGGAGTCGCGGTGCGATAATGAACACTGAAGCTTTCTTT.